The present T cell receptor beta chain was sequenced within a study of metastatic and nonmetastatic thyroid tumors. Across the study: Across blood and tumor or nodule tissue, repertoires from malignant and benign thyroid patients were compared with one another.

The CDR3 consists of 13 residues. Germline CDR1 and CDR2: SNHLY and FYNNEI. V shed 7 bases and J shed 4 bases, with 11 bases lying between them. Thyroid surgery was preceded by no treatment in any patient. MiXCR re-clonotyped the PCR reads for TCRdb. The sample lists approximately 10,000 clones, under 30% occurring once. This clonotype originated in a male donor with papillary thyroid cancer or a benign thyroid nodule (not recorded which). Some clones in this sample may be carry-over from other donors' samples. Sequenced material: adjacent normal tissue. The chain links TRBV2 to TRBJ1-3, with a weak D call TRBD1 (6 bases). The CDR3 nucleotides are TGTGCCAGCACCAGGGACAACGGAAACACCATATATTTT. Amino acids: CASTRDNGNTIYF. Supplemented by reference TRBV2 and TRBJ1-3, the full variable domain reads EPEVTQTPSHQVTQMGQEVILRCVPISNHLYFYWYRQILGQKVEFLVSFYNNEISEKSEIFDDQFSVERPDGSNFTLKIRSTKLEDSAMYFCASTRDNGNTIYFGEGSWLTVV.